This T cell receptor beta chain was observed in a study of human T cells and chemical hapten exposure. Time point described: patch test 1, 2 weeks after DPC sensitization. Treatment specified: therapeutic diphenylcyclopropenone sensitization with weekly scalp DPC. Trimming shortened V by 4 bases and J by 2 bases, and 13 bases separated the two germline ends. The CDR3 runs 14 residues. Per germline, CDR1 SGHNT and CDR2 YYREEE (reference sequence). Using its own MiXCR run on the RACE reads, TCRdb lists one record per CDR3 protein. The profile shows 45,000 to 60,000 distinct CDR3 sequences, about 9.6% of them singletons.

This TCR was recovered from a woman between 35 and 50 years old with alopecia areata. Some clones in this sample may be carry-over from other donors' samples. The chain is built from TRBV5-4 and TRBJ2-7, with unresolved D. Source: whole blood, taken in connection with sensitization to the hapten diphenylcyclopropenone (DPC). CDR3 nucleotide sequence: TGTGCCAGCAGCCGATGGACGCAGCCCTACGAGCAGTACTTC. This translates into CASSRWTQPYEQYF.